The rows below give T cell receptor beta chains drawn from one sample of a study of blood T cells in healthy people across ages. MiXCR, applied by TCRdb to the 5' RACE reads, yields one record per CDR3 protein. The table has 1.5 million to 2 million distinct CDR3 sequences, roughly 52% seen once. Material: blood. The receptors derive from a woman aged 40-49 years in good health. CDR3s include the opening cysteine and the closing phenylalanine or tryptophan. Fields, in order: D gene, V gene, J gene, clone size, CDR3 protein, CDR3 DNA. D genes are given only for firm matches. A row's size may be missing; if present it is once, few, many or a size class.

>NA|TRBV12-3/TRBV12-4|TRBJ2-3|NA
CASNDGEQSTDTQYF
TGTGCCAGCAACGATGGGGAACAAAGCACAGATACGCAGTATTTT
>TRBD1|TRBV18|TRBJ2-6|NA
CASSPLSDRGLHSGANVLTF
TGTGCCAGCTCACCACTTTCGGACAGGGGCCTTCACTCTGGGGCCAACGTCCTGACTTTC
>TRBD1|TRBV7-3|TRBJ2-3|few
CASSLDRASGTDTQYF
TGTGCCAGCAGCTTAGACAGGGCTTCGGGCACAGATACGCAGTATTTT
>TRBD1|TRBV7-9|TRBJ2-5|few
CASSLGGQAQETQYF
TGTGCCAGCAGCTTAGGAGGACAGGCTCAAGAGACCCAGTACTTC
>NA|TRBV12-3/TRBV12-4|TRBJ2-7|few
CASSGTSDEQYF
TGTGCCAGCAGCGGGACTTCAGACGAGCAGTACTTC
>TRBD1|TRBV6-6|TRBJ1-2|many
CASRRTGGDGYTF
TGTGCCAGCAGGAGGACAGGGGGCGATGGCTACACCTTC
>TRBD2|TRBV20-1|TRBJ2-3|few
CSARDGTSGARSTQYF
TGCAGTGCTAGAGACGGGACTAGCGGGGCGCGCTCCACGCAGTATTTT
>NA|TRBV4-1|TRBJ2-2|NA
CASSQEDSSPTGELFF
TGCGCCAGCAGCCAGGAGGACAGTTCGCCCACCGGGGAGCTGTTTTTT
>TRBD1|TRBV4-3|TRBJ1-2|NA
CASSRNAGTGGYGYTF
TGCGCCAGCAGCCGCAACGCCGGGACAGGGGGCTATGGCTACACCTTC
>TRBD1|TRBV7-2|TRBJ2-1|few
CASSPGTGISDEQFF
TGTGCCAGCAGCCCCGGGACAGGGATATCGGATGAGCAGTTCTTC
>TRBD1|TRBV7-9|TRBJ2-3|NA
CASIPSGGQGSTDTQYF
TGTGCCAGCATCCCCAGCGGGGGACAGGGGAGCACAGATACGCAGTATTTT
>NA|TRBV7-7|TRBJ2-3|NA
CASGPGGFTDTQYF
TGTGCTAGCGGTCCGGGGGGCTTCACAGATACGCAGTATTTT
>NA|TRBV7-2|TRBJ2-1|few
CASRSLSTGYPYNEQFF
TGTGCCAGCAGATCTCTATCGACAGGCTACCCCTACAATGAGCAGTTCTTC
>NA|TRBV5-1|TRBJ2-3|NA
CASSSTTGLTDTQYF
TGCGCCAGCAGTAGTACTACGGGCCTCACAGATACGCAGTATTTT
>TRBD1|TRBV20-1|TRBJ2-3|few
CSAKGETGAGTDTQYF
TGCAGTGCAAAAGGCGAGACAGGGGCTGGCACAGATACGCAGTATTTT
>TRBD1|TRBV25-1|TRBJ1-2|NA
CASSETGGLDYGYTF
TGTGCCAGCAGTGAAACAGGGGGCTTGGATTATGGCTACACCTTC
>NA|TRBV6-5|TRBJ1-2|NA
CASTPGGFYSGYTF
TGTGCCAGCACTCCCGGGGGTTTCTATAGCGGCTACACCTTC
>NA|TRBV7-2|TRBJ1-6|NA
CASRRVRGNSPLHF
TGTGCCAGCAGACGGGTCAGGGGTAATTCACCCCTCCACTTT
>NA|TRBV20-1|TRBJ1-2|NA
CSARSGESYGYTF
TGCAGTGCTAGGTCGGGGGAGAGCTATGGCTACACCTTC
>TRBD2|TRBV11-3|TRBJ2-1|NA
CASSFTGTKFDNEQFF
TGTGCCAGCAGCTTTACCGGGACTAAATTTGACAATGAGCAGTTCTTC
>NA|TRBV24-1|TRBJ2-3|once
CATSDPTGGGTDTQYF
TGTGCCACCAGTGACCCTACAGGGGGAGGGACAGATACGCAGTATTTT
>NA|TRBV7-2|TRBJ1-5|few
CASSLKGDGQPQHF
TGTGCCAGCAGCTTAAAGGGTGACGGTCAGCCCCAGCATTTT
>NA|TRBV6-5|TRBJ1-6|NA
CASRRAGSSYNSPLHF
TGTGCCAGCAGGAGAGCAGGCAGCTCCTATAATTCACCCCTCCACTTT
>TRBD1|TRBV11-2|TRBJ1-2|many
CASSPEGQVYGYTF
TGTGCCAGCAGCCCAGAGGGACAGGTCTATGGCTACACCTTC
>NA|TRBV20-1|TRBJ1-5|NA
CSASLDRFNQPQHF
TGCAGTGCTAGCCTAGACAGATTCAATCAGCCCCAGCATTTT
>TRBD1|TRBV29-1|TRBJ1-1|NA
CSARDRRDTEAFF
TGCAGCGCCCGGGACAGGAGGGACACTGAAGCTTTCTTT
>TRBD1|TRBV6-2/TRBV6-3|TRBJ1-6|many
CASTEGTAYAYGSPLHF
TGTGCCAGCACTGAAGGGACAGCCTATGCCTATGGTTCACCCCTCCACTTT
>TRBD2|TRBV12-3/TRBV12-4|TRBJ2-5|NA
CASRALAGGPETQYF
TGTGCCAGCAGGGCACTAGCGGGAGGGCCAGAGACCCAGTACTTC
>NA|TRBV18|TRBJ2-5|NA
CASSPPGDTYQETQYF
TGTGCCAGCTCACCACCGGGGGACACCTACCAGGAGACCCAGTACTTC
>TRBD1|TRBV11-2|TRBJ1-2|few
CASGQGDYGYTF
TGTGCCAGCGGACAGGGGGACTATGGCTACACCTTC
>NA|TRBV7-2|TRBJ2-7|NA
CASSHLPGLLYEQYF
TGTGCCAGCAGCCACCTCCCTGGACTCCTCTACGAGCAGTACTTC
>NA|TRBV20-1|TRBJ2-3|many
CSARGGPSTDTQYF
TGCAGTGCTAGAGGGGGGCCTAGCACAGATACGCAGTATTTT
>NA|TRBV5-1|TRBJ2-7|few
CASSASGTRGEQYF
TGCGCCAGCAGCGCCTCAGGGACCAGAGGAGAGCAGTACTTC
>TRBD1|TRBV24-1|TRBJ2-1|NA
CATSWGQGASNEQFF
TGTGCCACCAGTTGGGGACAGGGGGCAAGCAATGAGCAGTTCTTC
>TRBD1|TRBV2|TRBJ2-6|few
CASSRQGVDTGANVLTF
TGTGCCAGCAGTCGACAGGGGGTTGATACTGGGGCCAACGTCCTGACTTTC
>NA|TRBV5-1|TRBJ2-3|NA
CASSLSRGPDTQYF
TGCGCCAGCAGCTTGTCCAGGGGCCCAGATACGCAGTATTTT